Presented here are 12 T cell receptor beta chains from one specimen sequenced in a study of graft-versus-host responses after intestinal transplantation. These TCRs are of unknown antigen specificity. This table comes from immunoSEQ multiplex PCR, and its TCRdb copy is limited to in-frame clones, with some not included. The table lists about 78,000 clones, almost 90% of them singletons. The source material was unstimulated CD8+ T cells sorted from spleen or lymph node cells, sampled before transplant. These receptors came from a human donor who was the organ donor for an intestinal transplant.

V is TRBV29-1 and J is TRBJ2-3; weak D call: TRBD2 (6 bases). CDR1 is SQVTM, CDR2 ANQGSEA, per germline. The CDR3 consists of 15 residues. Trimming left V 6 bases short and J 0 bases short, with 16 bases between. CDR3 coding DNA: TGCAGCGTAGAAAGGGACTTGACTAGCACAGATACGCAGTATTTT. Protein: CSVERDLTSTDTQYF.

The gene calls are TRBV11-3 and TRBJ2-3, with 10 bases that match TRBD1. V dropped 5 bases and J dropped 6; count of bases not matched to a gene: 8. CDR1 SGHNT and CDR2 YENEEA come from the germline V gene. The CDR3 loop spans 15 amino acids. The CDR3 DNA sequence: TGTGCCAGCAGCCCAGGGGGACAGGGGTTCGATACGCAGTATTTT. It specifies CASSPGGQGFDTQYF.

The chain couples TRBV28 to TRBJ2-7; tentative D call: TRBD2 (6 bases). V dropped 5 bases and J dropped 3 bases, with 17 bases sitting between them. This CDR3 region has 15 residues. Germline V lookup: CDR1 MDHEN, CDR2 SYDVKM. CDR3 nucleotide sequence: TGTGCCAGCAGTCCCATAGCGGCCTGGGGCTACGAGCAGTACGTC. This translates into CASSPIAAWGYEQYV.

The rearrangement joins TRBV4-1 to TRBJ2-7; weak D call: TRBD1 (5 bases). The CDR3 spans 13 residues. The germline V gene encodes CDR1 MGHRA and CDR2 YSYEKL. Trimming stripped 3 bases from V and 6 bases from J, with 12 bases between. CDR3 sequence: CASSHPGSSEQYV. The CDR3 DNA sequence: TGCGCCAGCAGCCACCCAGGGTCATCCGAGCAGTACGTC.

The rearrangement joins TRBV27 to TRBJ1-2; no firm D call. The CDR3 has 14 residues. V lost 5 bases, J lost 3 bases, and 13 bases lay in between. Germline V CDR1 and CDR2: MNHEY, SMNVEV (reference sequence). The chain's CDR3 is CASSPLTADYGYTF. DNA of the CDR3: TGTGCCAGCAGTCCCCTTACCGCAGACTATGGCTACACCTTC.

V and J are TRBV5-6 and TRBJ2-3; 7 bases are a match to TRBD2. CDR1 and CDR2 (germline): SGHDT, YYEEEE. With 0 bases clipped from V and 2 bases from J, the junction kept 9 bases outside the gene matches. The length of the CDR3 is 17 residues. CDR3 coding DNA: TGTGCCAGCAGCTTGGGGGGGGGAGGAGGGTACACAGATACGCAGTATTTT. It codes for CASSLGGGGGYTDTQYF.

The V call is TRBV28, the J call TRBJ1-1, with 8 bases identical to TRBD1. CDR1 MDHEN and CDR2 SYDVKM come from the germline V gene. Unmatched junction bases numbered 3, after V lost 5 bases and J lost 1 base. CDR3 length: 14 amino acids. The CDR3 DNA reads TGTGCCAGCAGTATCGGACAGGGGAACACTGAAGCTTTCTTT. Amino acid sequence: CASSIGQGNTEAFF.

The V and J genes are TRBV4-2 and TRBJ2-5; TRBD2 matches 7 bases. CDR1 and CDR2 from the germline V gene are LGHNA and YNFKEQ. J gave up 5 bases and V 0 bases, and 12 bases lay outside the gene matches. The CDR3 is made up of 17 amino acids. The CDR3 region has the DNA TGTGCCAGCAGCCAAGATGGGGGGGGAGGGAACTTGGAGACCCAGTACTTC. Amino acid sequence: CASSQDGGGGNLETQYF.

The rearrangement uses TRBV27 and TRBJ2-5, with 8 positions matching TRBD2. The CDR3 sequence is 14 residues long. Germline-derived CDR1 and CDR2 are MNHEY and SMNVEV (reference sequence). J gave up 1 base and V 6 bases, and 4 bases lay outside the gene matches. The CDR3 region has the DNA TGTGCCAGCAGCTTACTAGCGGCCCAAGAGACCCAGTACTTC. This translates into CASSLLAAQETQYF.

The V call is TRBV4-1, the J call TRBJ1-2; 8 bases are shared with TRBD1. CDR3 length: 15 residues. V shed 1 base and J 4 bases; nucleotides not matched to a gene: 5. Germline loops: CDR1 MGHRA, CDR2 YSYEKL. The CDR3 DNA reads TGCGCCAGCAGCCAAGGACAGGGGAACTTCTATGGCTACACCTTC. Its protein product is CASSQGQGNFYGYTF.

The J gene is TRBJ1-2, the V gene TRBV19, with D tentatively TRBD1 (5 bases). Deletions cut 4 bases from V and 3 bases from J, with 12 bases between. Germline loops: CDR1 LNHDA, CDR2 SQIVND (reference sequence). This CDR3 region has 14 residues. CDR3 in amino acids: CASSRDLEDYGYTF. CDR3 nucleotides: TGTGCCAGTAGTAGGGACTTGGAAGACTATGGCTACACCTTC.

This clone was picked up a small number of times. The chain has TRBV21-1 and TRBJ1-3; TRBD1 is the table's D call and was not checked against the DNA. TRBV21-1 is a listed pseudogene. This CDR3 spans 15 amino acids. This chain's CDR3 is CASRKDSPSGNTIYF. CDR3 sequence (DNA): TGTGCCAGCCGGAAAGACAGTCCCTCTGGAAACACCATATATTTT.